This T cell receptor beta chain was retrieved from a study of identical twins. TCRdb reprocessed the 5' RACE reads with MiXCR, giving one entry per CDR3 protein. The sample lists roughly 230,000 distinct CDR3 sequences, approximately 8.3% occurring once. About this clonotype: As yet, its antigen is unknown.

General study results and limits: With abundant cord blood beta clonotypes, insertions were fewer; memory repertoires showed no such pattern. Zero-insertion findings could be partly confounded by invariant cells (MAIT and iNKT cells). Alpha sequences out of frame and shared by twins had excess low generation probability. Model-predicted out-of-frame TCR alpha sharing fell below observed values in monozygotic twins.

The same data also went into a second study, on yellow fever vaccine responses in identical twins.

Sample: CD8+ T cells sorted from blood. The source of this sequence is a woman between 18 and 30 years old in good health.

This chain's CDR3 is CASSDGGAVYPNEQFF. CDR3 nucleotides: TGTGCCAGCTCTGATGGGGGGGCAGTCTACCCCAATGAGCAGTTCTTC. The chain recombines TRBV3-1 with TRBJ2-1; D possibly corresponds to TRBD2 (7 bases). The CDR3 contains 16 residues. Trimming took off 8 bases at V and 6 bases at J, with 23 bases between the two ends. CDR1 and CDR2 (germline): LGHDT, YNNKEL (reference sequence).